This note documents a single TCR beta chain sequence. This sample was included in a study of early T cells in non-severe SARS-CoV-2 infection. The CDR3 totals 15 residues. V lost 4 bases to trimming and J lost 0 bases; unmatched junction nucleotides: 4. Per germline, CDR1 SGHRS and CDR2 YFSETQ. Attached unique molecular identifiers marked individual cDNA molecules. TCRdb used MiXCR to reprocess the 5' RACE reads, holding one entry per CDR3 protein. The profile shows some 61,000 distinct CDR3 sequences, roughly 9% of them singletons. The V and J genes are TRBV5-1 and TRBJ1-3, with 7 nucleotides matching TRBD1. Sequencing input: whole blood. This sequence was found in an adult who was a healthcare worker with PCR-confirmed SARS-CoV-2 infection or an uninfected control (not recorded which). The CDR3 region is CASSITGDSGNTIYF. The CDR3 DNA is TGCGCCAGCAGCATTACAGGGGACTCTGGAAACACCATATATTTT.